A selection of T cell receptor beta chains follows, all from one sample in a study of T cell responses to AZD1222 COVID-19 vaccine. Assay used: immunoSEQ multiplex PCR; TCRdb lists only in-frame clones, some missing. This sample has around 130,000 clones, with just under 95% found just once. The sample here was peripheral blood, taken on day 0 of AZD1222 vaccination. These receptors all come from an adult in good health. Each CDR3 is given with its conserved first and last residue. A D gene is named only where the DNA matches it firmly. Only part of the rows carry a size: once, few, many, or a class if the clone is expanded.

TRBV2	TRBJ1-2	TRBD1	.	TGTGCCAGCAGCACAGGGGGCTTCTATGGCTACACCTTC	CASSTGGFYGYTF
TRBV5-1	TRBJ2-1	.	.	TGCGCCAGCAGCTTGGTGATTAGCGGCCCTAATGAGCAGTTCTTC	CASSLVISGPNEQFF
TRBV6-5	TRBJ1-1	.	.	TGTGCCAGCTCCAGGACTGAAGCTTTCTTT	CASSRTEAFF
TRBV10-3	TRBJ1-6	.	few	TGTGCCATCAGTGATTCGCGGGGTTCACCCCTCCACTTT	CAISDSRGSPLHF
TRBV18	TRBJ2-1	.	.	TGTGCCAGCTCGCCTCGGATAGCGTACGATGAGCAGTTCTTC	CASSPRIAYDEQFF
TRBV24-1	TRBJ2-1	TRBD2	.	TGTGCCACCAGTGATTTGCCACTAGCGGGCTCTGGGTACAATGAGCAGTTCTTC	CATSDLPLAGSGYNEQFF
TRBV5-5	TRBJ2-7	.	.	TGTGCCAGCAGCTTAACAGGAAGTTTGGGTTCCTACGAGCAGTACTTC	CASSLTGSLGSYEQYF
TRBV6-5	TRBJ2-1	.	.	TGTGCCAGCAGTTACGTGGGCAGCTCCTACAATGAGCAGTTCTTC	CASSYVGSSYNEQFF
TRBV11-2	TRBJ2-7	TRBD2	.	TGTGCCAGCAGCTTGACTAGCGGACCCTACGAGCAGTACTTC	CASSLTSGPYEQYF
TRBV7-2	TRBJ1-1	.	.	TGTGCCAGCAGCGCTCGTGGGGGGAACACTGAAGCTTTCTTT	CASSARGGNTEAFF
TRBV5-1	TRBJ1-2	TRBD1	.	TGCGCCAGCAGCTTACAGGGGATTGGAGATGGCTACACCTTC	CASSLQGIGDGYTF
TRBV5-1	TRBJ1-3	.	.	TGCGCCAGCAGCTTGGAACCTTCTGGAAACACCATATATTTT	CASSLEPSGNTIYF
TRBV9	TRBJ2-3	TRBD2	.	TGTGCCAGCAGCCTCGGACTAGCGGTCCGCACAGATACGCAGTATTTT	CASSLGLAVRTDTQYF
TRBV29-1	TRBJ2-5	TRBD2	.	TGCAGCCTCACTTCTCGGGACAGGGGACTAGCGGGGGCCATTGGGACCCAGTACTTC	CSLTSRDRGLAGAIGTQYF
TRBV19	TRBJ1-6	.	.	TGTGCCAGTAGTTTCGACGAGGGTTACAATTCACCCCTCCACTTT	CASSFDEGYNSPLHF
TRBV3-1/TRBV3-2	TRBJ2-1	TRBD2	.	TGTGCCAGCAGCCATTATACCGGGACTAGCCCCGGGGATGAGCAGTTCTTC	CASSHYTGTSPGDEQFF
TRBV7-9	TRBJ2-3	TRBD2	.	TGTGCCAGCCCTGGGGGGAGGGAACCAGATACGCAGTATTTT	CASPGGREPDTQYF
TRBV19	TRBJ2-3	TRBD2	.	TGTGCCAGTAGAGCGGGAGCAGCTACGCAGTATTTT	CASRAGAATQYF
TRBV28	TRBJ1-1	TRBD1	.	TGTGCCAGCTTCCAAACCCCAGGGGGCACTGAAGCTTTCTTT	CASFQTPGGTEAFF
TRBV5-8	TRBJ2-2	TRBD1	.	TGTGCCAGCAGCCGCGTGGGACAGACCACCGGGGAGCTGTTTTTT	CASSRVGQTTGELFF
TRBV9	TRBJ2-1	TRBD2	.	TGTGCCAGCAGCGTAGCTAGCGGGAGGGTTCATGAGCAGTTCTTC	CASSVASGRVHEQFF
TRBV11-3	TRBJ2-7	.	.	TGTGCCAGCAGCTTCCGGACGGTTAGCTCCTACGAGCAGTACTTC	CASSFRTVSSYEQYF
TRBV2	TRBJ1-1	.	.	TGTGCCAGCAGTGAGGCCTTTCGACCCGACTTTGAAGCTTTCTTT	CASSEAFRPDFEAFF
TRBV3-1/TRBV3-2	TRBJ2-7	.	.	TGTGCCAGCAGCCGACAGGGGACTACCTACGAGCAGTACTTC	CASSRQGTTYEQYF
TRBV9	TRBJ2-3	.	.	TGTGCCAGCAGCCCGCGGACCTGGGGAGATACGCAGTATTTT	CASSPRTWGDTQYF
TRBV7-7	TRBJ1-3	.	.	TGTGCCAGCAGCATCGGACGGCTCTCTGGAAACACCATATATTTT	CASSIGRLSGNTIYF
TRBV9	TRBJ2-2	.	.	TGTGCCAGCAGCTTCCAAGGCACCGGGGAGCTGTTTTTT	CASSFQGTGELFF
TRBV7-2	TRBJ2-5	.	.	TGTGCCAGCAGCCCCCCCGGCAGGGAGACCCAGTACTTC	CASSPPGRETQYF
TRBV7-2	TRBJ2-5	TRBD1	.	TGTGCCAGCAGCTCGACAGGGGGCCAAGAGACCCAGTACTTC	CASSSTGGQETQYF
TRBV19	TRBJ2-1	TRBD2	.	TGTGCCAGTAGTATGGCGAGTAGCGGGAGCTCCTACAATGAGCAGTTCTTC	CASSMASSGSSYNEQFF
TRBV4-1	TRBJ2-1	TRBD2	.	TGCGCCAGCAGCCCCCGTAGCGGGAGCCTTAATGAGCAGTTCTTC	CASSPRSGSLNEQFF
TRBV9	TRBJ2-7	TRBD1	.	TGTGCCAGCAGCCCCGGGACAGTCTCCTACGAGCAGTACTTC	CASSPGTVSYEQYF
TRBV5-1	TRBJ1-1	.	once	TGCGCCAGCAGCTTGGGTGGACCTGAAGCTTTCTTT	CASSLGGPEAFF
TRBV30	TRBJ2-7	TRBD2	.	TGTGCCTGGGGAAAGATCACTAGCGGGGCCTACGAGCAGTACTTC	CAWGKITSGAYEQYF
TRBV6-2/TRBV6-3	TRBJ2-7	.	.	TGTGCCAGCAGTTACTGGGCAGTCTACGAGCAGTACTTC	CASSYWAVYEQYF
TRBV25-1	TRBJ2-2	.	.	TGTGCCTCTTCGGGGCTACTCACCGGGGAGCTGTTTTTT	CASSGLLTGELFF
TRBV7-9	TRBJ2-1	.	once	TGTGCCAGCAGCTTAGGGTGGGGGGATGAGCAGTTCTTC	CASSLGWGDEQFF